This T cell receptor beta chain was sequenced in a study of T cell repertoires in cytomegalovirus infection. On the study more broadly: CMV epitopes, recently identified HLA-C-restricted and well-studied HLA-B-restricted, were used. Signatures in public TCR beta sequences pointed to both CMV infection and matching HLA type.

V dropped 1 base and J dropped 2 bases, with 12 bases sitting between them. The CDR3 runs 15 residues. CDR1 is SEHNR and CDR2 is FQNEAQ in the germline V gene (reference sequence). Overall study results and limits: CMV carriers with the relevant HLA were identified by cumulative public TCR beta family frequency. HLA-C-restricted CMV clonotypes gave the most frequent clonotype in two of eight donors.

TCRdb ran MiXCR on the reads and lists one entry per CDR3 protein. The sample lists approximately 910,000 distinct CDR3 sequences, 31% occurring once. The sample holds a few counts of this clonotype. Its target is unknown. The source of this sequence is a human donor in good health (CMV status not recorded). Some clones in this sample may be carry-over from other donors' samples. The rearrangement joins TRBV7-9 to TRBJ2-7; D is unclear. Sequencing used cultured CD8+ T cells from PBMCs, obtained from culture after CMV antigen stimulation. Written as DNA, the CDR3 is TGTGCCAGCAGCTTAGGGTCGACACCGGCCTACGAGCAGTACTTC. Its translation is CASSLGSTPAYEQYF.